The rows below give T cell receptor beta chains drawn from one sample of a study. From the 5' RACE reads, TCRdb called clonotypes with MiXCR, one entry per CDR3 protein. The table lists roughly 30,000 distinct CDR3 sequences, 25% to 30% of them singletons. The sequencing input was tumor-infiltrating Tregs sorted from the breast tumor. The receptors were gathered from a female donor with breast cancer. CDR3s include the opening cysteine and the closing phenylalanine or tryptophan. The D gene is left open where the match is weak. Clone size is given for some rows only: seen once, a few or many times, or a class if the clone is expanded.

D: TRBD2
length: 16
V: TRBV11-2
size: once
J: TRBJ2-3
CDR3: CASSLGLAGDTDTKYF
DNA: TGTGCCAGCAGCTTAGGGCTAGCGGGAGACACAGATACGAAGTATTTT

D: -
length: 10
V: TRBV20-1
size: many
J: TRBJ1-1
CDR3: CSGRATEAFF
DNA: TGCAGTGGGAGAGCCACTGAAGCTTTCTTT

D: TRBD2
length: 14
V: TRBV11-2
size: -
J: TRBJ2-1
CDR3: CASSSLAGYNEQFF
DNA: TGTGCCAGCAGCTCGCTAGCGGGATACAATGAGCAGTTCTTC

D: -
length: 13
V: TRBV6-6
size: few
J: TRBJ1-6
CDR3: CASSPTENSPLHF
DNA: TGTGCCAGCAGCCCGACGGAGAATTCACCCCTCCACTTT

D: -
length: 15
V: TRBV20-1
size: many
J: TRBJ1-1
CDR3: CSARDWPGSRAEAFF
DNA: TGCAGTGCTAGAGATTGGCCGGGCTCGAGGGCTGAAGCTTTCTTT

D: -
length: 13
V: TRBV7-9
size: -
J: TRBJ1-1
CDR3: CASSLPGNTEAFF
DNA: TGTGCCAGCAGCCTCCCAGGGAACACTGAAGCTTTCTTT

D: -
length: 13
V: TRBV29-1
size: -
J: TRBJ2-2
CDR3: CSGRETGVGELFF
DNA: TGCAGCGGGCGGGAGACAGGGGTCGGGGAGCTGTTTTTT

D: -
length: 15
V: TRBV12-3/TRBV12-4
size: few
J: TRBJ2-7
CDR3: CASSPRGRASYEQYF
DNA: TGTGCCAGCAGCCCCCGGGGGCGGGCCTCCTACGAGCAGTACTTC

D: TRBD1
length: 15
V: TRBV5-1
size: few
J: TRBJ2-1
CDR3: CASSRTGTGYNEQFF
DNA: TGCGCCAGCAGCCGGACCGGGACAGGCTACAATGAGCAGTTCTTC

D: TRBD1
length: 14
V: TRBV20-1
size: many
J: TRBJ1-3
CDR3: CSAMDRAVGNTIYF
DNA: TGCAGTGCTATGGACAGGGCAGTTGGAAACACCATATATTTT

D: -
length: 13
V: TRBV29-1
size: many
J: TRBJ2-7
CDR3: CSVEGGSNYERYF
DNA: TGCAGCGTTGAAGGGGGCAGCAACTACGAGCGGTACTTC

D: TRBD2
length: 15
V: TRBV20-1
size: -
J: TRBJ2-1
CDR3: CSVGLGLAGDDEQFF
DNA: TGCAGTGTGGGTTTGGGGCTAGCGGGAGATGATGAGCAGTTCTTC

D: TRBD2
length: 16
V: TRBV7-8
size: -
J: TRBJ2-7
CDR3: CASSLRGSGSSYEQYF
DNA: TGTGCCAGCAGCTTAAGGGGTAGCGGGAGCTCCTACGAGCAGTACTTC

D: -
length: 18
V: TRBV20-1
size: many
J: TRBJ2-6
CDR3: CSARTADFVSSGANVLTF
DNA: TGCAGTGCTAGGACAGCCGACTTCGTGAGCTCTGGGGCCAACGTCCTGACTTTC

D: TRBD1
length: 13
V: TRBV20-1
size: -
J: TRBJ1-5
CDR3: CSARGTGDQPQHF
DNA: TGCAGTGCTAGGGGGACAGGGGATCAGCCCCAGCATTTT

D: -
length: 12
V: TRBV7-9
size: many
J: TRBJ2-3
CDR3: CASSRSTDTQYF
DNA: TGTGCCAGCAGCCGGAGCACAGATACGCAGTATTTT

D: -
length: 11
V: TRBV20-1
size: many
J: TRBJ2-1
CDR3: CSAVGIGEQFF
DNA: TGCAGTGCTGTGGGCATCGGTGAGCAGTTCTTC

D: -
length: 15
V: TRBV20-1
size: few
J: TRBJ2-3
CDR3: CSARDPLTRTDTQYF
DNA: TGCAGTGCTAGAGATCCGCTGACGAGGACAGATACGCAGTATTTT

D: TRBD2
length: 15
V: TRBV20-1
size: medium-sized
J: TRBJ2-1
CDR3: CSAQGTSAKRNEQFF
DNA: TGCAGTGCCCAGGGGACTAGCGCCAAGCGCAATGAGCAGTTCTTC

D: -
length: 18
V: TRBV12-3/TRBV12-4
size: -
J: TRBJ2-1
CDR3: CASSLRTVTLSSYNEQFF
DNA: TGTGCCAGCAGTCTACGGACCGTTACTCTAAGCTCCTACAATGAGCAGTTCTTC

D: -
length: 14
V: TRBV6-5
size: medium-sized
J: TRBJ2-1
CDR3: CASSWGEAYNEQFF
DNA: TGTGCCAGTTCGTGGGGGGAAGCCTACAATGAGCAGTTCTTC

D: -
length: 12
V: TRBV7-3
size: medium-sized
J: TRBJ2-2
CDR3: CASSFGTGELFF
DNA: TGTGCCAGCAGCTTCGGCACCGGGGAGCTGTTTTTT